The clone carrying this T cell receptor beta chain was seen many times. The antigen remains undetermined. Molecular-barcoded quantitative 5'-RACE produced these TCR beta libraries. MiXCR, applied by TCRdb to the 5' RACE reads, yields one record per CDR3 protein. The table records about 130,000 distinct CDR3 sequences, about 6.4% of them present only once. The sample belongs to a study of CD8 T cells in ankylosing spondylitis. Study results and caveats: Disease-associated clones were CD8+ and fairly uncommon in peripheral blood. Reportedly, significant enrichment of disease-linked clones occurred in matched ankylosing spondylitis synovial fluid. Ankylosing spondylitis blood appeared to carry a characteristic TCR beta motif of seven to nine highly homologous variants.

The trim removed 3 bases at V and 2 bases at J, leaving 1 base unmatched. Germline CDR1 GTSNPN, CDR2 SVGIG (reference sequence). The CDR3 is made up of 15 amino acids. The rearrangement links TRBV30 to TRBJ2-2, with 12 bases lining up with TRBD1. Sequences were obtained from blood, either unsorted or a sorted T cell fraction (not recorded which). This receptor was obtained from a male donor with ankylosing spondylitis or in good health (not recorded which). DNA for the CDR3: TGTGCCTGGAGGGGACAGGGGGCTAACACCGGGGAGCTGTTTTTT. It codes for CAWRGQGANTGELFF.